This T cell receptor (beta chain) was recorded in a study of response to subunit inactivated influenza vaccine. TCRdb reprocessed the RT-PCR reads via MiXCR and lists one record per CDR3 protein. This table has more than 600,000 distinct CDR3 sequences, around 20% appearing once. V lost 4 bases to trimming and J lost 2 bases, with 12 bases between them. Germline V gene sequence: CDR1 SGHKS, CDR2 YYEKEE (reference sequence). The CDR3 totals 15 residues. This clonotype came up a few times. V usage is TRBV5-5 and J usage is TRBJ2-2; a possible D gene is TRBD1 (7 bases). This TCR was sampled from a man aged 45-65 years who received an inactivated influenza vaccine. This specimen consisted of PBMCs from blood, obtained around 5 days after vaccination. The CDR3 sequence is CASSGGTVNTGELFF. CDR3 DNA sequence: TGTGCCAGCAGCGGGGGGACAGTCAACACCGGGGAGCTGTTTTTT.